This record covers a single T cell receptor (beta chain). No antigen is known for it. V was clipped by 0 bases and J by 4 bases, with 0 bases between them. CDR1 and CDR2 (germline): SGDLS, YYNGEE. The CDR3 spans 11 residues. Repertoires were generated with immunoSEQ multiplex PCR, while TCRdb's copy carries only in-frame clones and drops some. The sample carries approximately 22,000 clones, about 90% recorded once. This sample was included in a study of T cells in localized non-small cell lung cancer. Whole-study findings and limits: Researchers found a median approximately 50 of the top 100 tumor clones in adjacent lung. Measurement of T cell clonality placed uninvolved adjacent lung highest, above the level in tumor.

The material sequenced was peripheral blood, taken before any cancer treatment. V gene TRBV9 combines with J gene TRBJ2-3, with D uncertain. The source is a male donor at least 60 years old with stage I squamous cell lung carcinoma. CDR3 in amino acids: CASSVADTQYF. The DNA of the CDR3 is TGTGCCAGCAGCGTAGCAGATACGCAGTATTTT.